Following are 24 T cell receptor beta chains from one sample sequenced in a study of T-cell reconstitution after alpha-beta-depleted transplantation in children. Unique molecular identifiers were used to barcode this TCRbeta library. TCRdb processed the PCR reads anew with MiXCR; each CDR3 protein has one entry. The table lists about 120,000 distinct CDR3 sequences, 23% of them singletons, with roughly a tenth in the top ten. Sequencing used PBMCs, mostly from graft donor cells, obtained 180 days after TCRalphabeta/CD19-depleted stem cell transplant. The receptors here all came from a male patient between 2 and 15 years old who had a stem cell transplant for chronic granulomatous disease, so the T cells may come from the graft donor.

The V and J genes are TRBV29-1 and TRBJ2-1; no clear D gene. CDR1 and CDR2 from the germline V gene are SQVTM and ANQGSEA. CDR3 length equals 11 residues. Trimming took off 4 bases at V and 7 bases at J, with 8 bases between the two ends. CDR3 in DNA: TGCAGCGTTGTGGGGAAGAATGAGCAGTTCTTC. Protein sequence: CSVVGKNEQFF.

In regard to this clonotype: A much larger clone differs from this one at a single base, so this may be a read error. The chain carries TRBV29-1 and TRBJ2-5; unclear D gene. The CDR3 sequence is 11 residues long. V was trimmed by 8 bases and J by 2 bases, leaving 9 bases between them. Germline lookup yields CDR1 SQVTM and CDR2 ANQGSEA. The CDR3 sequence: CSRSEQETQYF. CDR3 coding DNA: TGCAGCCGGAGCGAACAAGAGACCCAGTACTTC.

This clonotype was seen a handful of times. The gene calls are TRBV7-6 and TRBJ2-1; 13 bases align to TRBD2. CDR1 is SGHVS, CDR2 FNYEAQ, per germline. J lost 2 bases, V lost 5 bases, and 3 bases had no gene match. The CDR3 consists of 16 residues. As DNA, the CDR3 is TGTGCCAGCAGCACTAGCGGGAGGGCCCCCTACAATGAGCAGTTCTTC. Amino acids: CASSTSGRAPYNEQFF.

The chain combines TRBV12-3 or TRBV12-4 with TRBJ2-1; 11 bases map to TRBD2. With 11 bases clipped from V and 4 bases from J, the junction kept 19 bases outside the gene matches. The CDR3 totals 18 residues. CDR3 bases: TGTGCCTTCAGTGTTACCCCCCTAGCGGGAGGCCCTTACAATGAGCAGTTCTTC. The encoded protein is CAFSVTPLAGGPYNEQFF.

This clonotype was seen just once. The genes are TRBV9 and TRBJ2-7; no definite D call. Germline CDR1 reads SGDLS; CDR2 reads YYNGEE. CDR3 length equals 13 residues. With 0 bases removed from V and 0 bases from J, the gap between germline ends came to 4 bases. The CDR3 loop is CASSVDSSYEQYF. CDR3 sequence (DNA): TGTGCCAGCAGCGTAGACAGCTCCTACGAGCAGTACTTC.

The rearrangement joins TRBV3-1 to TRBJ1-2, with D tentatively TRBD1 (5 bases). Trimming pared 0 bases from V and 1 base from J, leaving 6 bases between. The CDR3 covers 14 residues. CDR1 and CDR2 (germline): LGHDT, YNNKEL (reference sequence). The CDR3: CASSQDRVNYGYTF. CDR3 DNA: TGTGCCAGCAGCCAAGACAGGGTTAACTATGGCTACACCTTC. Combining the CDR3 with reference TRBV3-1 and TRBJ1-2 gives the whole variable domain DTAVSQTPKYLVTQMGNDKSIKCEQNLGHDTMYWYKQDSKKFLKIMFSYNNKELIINETVPNRFSPKSPDKAHLNLHINSLELGDSAVYFCASSQDRVNYGYTFGSGTRLTVV.

The chain employs TRBV12-3 or TRBV12-4 and TRBJ2-7; maybe TRBD1 (5 bases). CDR3 length: 15 amino acids. The V and J ends lost 3 bases and 1 base respectively, with 13 bases between them. CDR3 protein: CASSFPGMGSYEQYF. CDR3 nucleotide sequence: TGTGCCAGCAGTTTCCCAGGGATGGGGTCCTACGAGCAGTACTTC.

A word on this clonotype: At one end the junction does not follow the germline gene, possibly because of a read error. The rearrangement joins TRBV12-3 or TRBV12-4 to TRBJ2-2; TRBD2 aligns across 7 bases. This CDR3 contains 15 residues. The CDR3, as DNA: TGTGCCAGCAGGAGGTCCAGGGAGGGGACCGGGGACCTGTTTTTT. It is translated as CASRRSREGTGDLFF.

This clonotype occurred many times. The rearrangement links TRBV9 to TRBJ2-3; TRBD2 aligns across 10 bases. V was clipped by 3 bases and J by 0 bases; unmatched bases: 10. Germline-derived CDR1 and CDR2 are SGDLS and YYNGEE. This CDR3 contains 18 residues. The CDR3 sequence: CASSGVSGRSPSTDTQYF. In DNA form, the CDR3 reads TGTGCCAGCAGCGGGGTTAGCGGGAGGAGTCCTAGCACAGATACGCAGTATTTT.

The V call is TRBV5-1, the J call TRBJ2-7; no firm D call. CDR1 and CDR2 (germline): SGHRS, YFSETQ. Trimming took off 4 bases at V and 5 bases at J, with 16 bases between the two ends. The CDR3 is 14 residues long. The CDR3 bases are TGCGCCAGCAGCCAACATTCCCTCGTGAACGAGCAGTACTTC. Translating gives CASSQHSLVNEQYF.

The chain combines TRBV5-1 with TRBJ2-2; no firm D call. Trimming pared 2 bases from V and 3 bases from J, leaving 11 bases between. Looked up from germline, CDR1 is SGHRS and CDR2 is YFSETQ. This CDR3 spans 15 amino acids. DNA for the CDR3: TGCGCCAGCAGCTTCGAACTAAGAGACACCGGGGAGCTGTTTTTT. Residues: CASSFELRDTGELFF.

This clonotype was seen a handful of times. The V and J genes are TRBV29-1 and TRBJ1-1, with D possibly matching TRBD1 (6 bases). The V gene's germline CDR1 is SQVTM and CDR2 ANQGSEA. The CDR3 runs 13 residues. V was trimmed by 7 bases and J by 4 bases, leaving 16 bases between them. CDR3 DNA: TGCAGCGCCGAACAGGGTATGGGCACTGAAGCTTTCTTT. Amino acid sequence: CSAEQGMGTEAFF.

The chain combines TRBV5-1 with TRBJ2-7; 7 positions agree with TRBD2. The CDR3 is 13 residues long. CDR1 and CDR2 from the germline V gene are SGHRS and YFSETQ. V was clipped by 5 bases and J by 5 bases; unmatched bases: 7. CDR3 loop: CASSGGSLDEQYF. The CDR3 coding sequence is TGCGCCAGCAGTGGCGGGAGTTTGGACGAGCAGTACTTC.

This clonotype was recorded a few times. V and J are TRBV18 and TRBJ2-5; D might be TRBD2 (6 bases). The germline V and J ends were trimmed by 4 bases and 4 bases, with 13 bases remaining between them. The length of the CDR3 is 14 residues. From germline, CDR1 is KGHSH and CDR2 LQKENI. CDR3 protein: CASSQNRGVETQYF. CDR3 in DNA: TGTGCCAGCTCACAAAATCGCGGGGTAGAGACCCAGTACTTC.

This clonotype was seen many times. J is TRBJ1-6 and V is TRBV12-3 or TRBV12-4, with D perhaps matching TRBD1 (6 bases). The CDR3 runs to 15 residues. Trimming stripped 5 bases from V and 10 bases from J, with 18 bases between. CDR3 loop: CASSPFRSQGSPLHF. The DNA for the CDR3 is TGTGCCAGCAGTCCTTTTCGGTCCCAGGGGTCACCCCTCCACTTT.

This clonotype was observed a handful of times. This rearrangement joins TRBV20-1 to TRBJ2-1; TRBD2 matches 8 bases. V shed 2 bases, J shed 5 bases, and the junction held 5 bases outside the gene matches. The length of the CDR3 is 14 residues. Per germline, CDR1 DFQATT and CDR2 SNEGSKA (reference sequence). CDR3 loop: CSARSPTSDNEQFF. In nucleotides, the CDR3 is TGCAGTGCTAGATCCCCGACTAGCGACAATGAGCAGTTCTTC.

The chain recombines TRBV7-2 with TRBJ1-5; D not resolved. In germline, CDR1 is SGHTA, CDR2 FQGNSA. The CDR3 sequence is 15 residues long. V was clipped by 5 bases and J by 7 bases, with 18 bases between them. CDR3 DNA sequence: TGTGCCAGCAGCCTCGACCCCACGCGTAGCCAGCCCCAGCATTTT. Translation: CASSLDPTRSQPQHF. The full variable domain, completed using reference TRBV7-2 and TRBJ1-5, is GAGVSQSPSNKVTEKGKDVELRCDPISGHTALYWYRQSLGQGLEFLIYFQGNSAPDKSGLPSDRFSAERTGGSVSTLTIQRTQQEDSAVYLCASSLDPTRSQPQHFGDGTRLSIL.

CDR3 amino acids: CAGRSGANVLTF. The CDR3 DNA follows: TGTGCCGGGAGATCTGGGGCCAACGTCCTGACTTTC. The V and J genes are TRBV5-5 and TRBJ2-6, with D perhaps matching TRBD2 (5 bases). The CDR3 consists of 12 residues. Trimming left V 10 bases short and J 1 base short, with 6 bases between. Germline CDR1 SGHKS, CDR2 YYEKEE (reference sequence).

The V and J genes are TRBV24-1 and TRBJ2-1; the D call may be TRBD1 or TRBD2 (5 bases each). Germline V CDR1 and CDR2: KGHDR, SFDVKD. The CDR3 has 11 residues. V was trimmed by 5 bases and J by 8 bases, leaving 6 bases between them. CDR3 bases: TGTGCCACCAGTGCGGGACATGAGCAGTTCTTC. Translating it yields CATSAGHEQFF.

This clonotype has more than one count but fewer than ten. V is TRBV20-1 and J is TRBJ1-1, with 9 nucleotides matching TRBD1. CDR3 length: 14 residues. Trimming removed 5 bases from V and 7 bases from J; junction bases left unmatched: 11. Germline CDR1 is DFQATT and CDR2 is SNEGSKA (reference sequence). The chain's CDR3 is CSAAQGQGKGEAFF. In DNA form, the CDR3 reads TGCAGTGCTGCACAGGGACAGGGAAAGGGTGAAGCTTTCTTT.

This clonotype was seen many times. The chain carries TRBV3-1 and TRBJ1-4; a possible D gene is TRBD1 (5 bases). This CDR3 comprises 14 residues. The germline V gene has CDR1 LGHDT and CDR2 YNNKEL (reference sequence). The germline V and J ends were trimmed by 8 bases and 5 bases, with 15 bases remaining between them. This chain's CDR3 is CASGKTATNEKLFF. The CDR3 DNA reads TGTGCCAGCGGAAAGACAGCCACAAATGAAAAACTGTTTTTT.

CDR3 protein: CASSFDRGPYEQYF. Written as DNA, the CDR3 is TGTGCCAGCAGCTTTGACAGGGGGCCCTACGAGCAGTACTTC. The genes are TRBV7-9 and TRBJ2-7; 10 nucleotides line up with TRBD1. V dropped 3 bases and J dropped 2; count of bases not matched to a gene: 1. This CDR3 contains 14 residues. CDR1 is SEHNR, CDR2 FQNEAQ, per germline (reference sequence).

At least ten counts were recorded for this clonotype. CDR3 region: CSASPGLPVHEQYF. CDR3 sequence (DNA): TGCAGTGCTAGTCCGGGACTACCGGTCCACGAGCAGTACTTC. The V call is TRBV20-1, the J call TRBJ2-7; TRBD2 agrees at 7 bases. The CDR3 runs 14 residues. Germline CDR1 reads DFQATT; CDR2 reads SNEGSKA (reference sequence). V shed 3 bases and J 5 bases; nucleotides not matched to a gene: 10.

V usage is TRBV7-2 and J usage is TRBJ2-7; the match to TRBD2 covers 8 bases. The germline V gene encodes CDR1 SGHTA and CDR2 FQGNSA. Germline trimming cut 3 bases from V and 3 bases from J; bases unmatched to any gene: 7. The CDR3 has 15 amino acids. The CDR3 coding sequence is TGTGCCAGCAGCTTCCCGGGACTAGGCGTCTACGAGCAGTACTTC. It specifies CASSFPGLGVYEQYF.